This record concerns one T cell receptor (beta chain) sequence. What it recognizes is unknown. MiXCR, applied by TCRdb to the reads, yields one record per CDR3 protein. The table lists some 940,000 distinct CDR3 sequences, roughly 31% of them singletons. These data belong to a study of T cell repertoires in cytomegalovirus infection. As for the study in general: Use of recently identified HLA-C-restricted and well-studied HLA-B-restricted CMV epitopes was part of the study. Public TCR beta signature analysis indicated the presence of both CMV infection and matching HLA type.

The germline V and J ends were trimmed by 5 bases and 5 bases, with 10 bases remaining between them. Per the germline V gene, CDR1 is ENHRY and CDR2 is SYGVKD. This CDR3 has 13 amino acids. Whole-study findings and limits: HLA-C-restricted TCR beta clonotypes specific for CMV led the ex vivo response. Pooled public TCR beta family frequency picked out CMV carriers with the relevant HLA.

The chain uses TRBV10-3 and TRBJ1-5; D not resolved. The material sequenced was cultured CD8+ T cells from PBMCs, taken from culture after CMV antigen stimulation. The clonotype originates from a human donor in good health (CMV status not recorded). Some clones in this sample may be carry-over from other donors' samples. The CDR3 loop is CAISISMDQPQHF. CDR3 nucleotides: TGTGCCATCAGTATCTCCATGGATCAGCCCCAGCATTTT.